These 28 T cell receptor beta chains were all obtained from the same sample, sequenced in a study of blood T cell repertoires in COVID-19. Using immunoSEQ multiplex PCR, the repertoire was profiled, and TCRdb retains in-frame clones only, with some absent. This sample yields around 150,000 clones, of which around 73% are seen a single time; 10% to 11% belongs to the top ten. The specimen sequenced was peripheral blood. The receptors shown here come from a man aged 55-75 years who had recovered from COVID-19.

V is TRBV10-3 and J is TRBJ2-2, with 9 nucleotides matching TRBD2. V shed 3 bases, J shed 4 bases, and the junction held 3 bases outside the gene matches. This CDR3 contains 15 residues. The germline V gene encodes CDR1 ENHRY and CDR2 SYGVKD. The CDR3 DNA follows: TGTGCCATCAGTGATTCGCGGGGGGGCACCGGGGAGCTGTTTTTT. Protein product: CAISDSRGGTGELFF.

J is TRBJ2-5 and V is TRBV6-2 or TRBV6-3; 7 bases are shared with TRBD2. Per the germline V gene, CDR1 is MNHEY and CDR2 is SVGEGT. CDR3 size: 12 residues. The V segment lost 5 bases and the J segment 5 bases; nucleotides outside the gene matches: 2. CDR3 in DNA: TGTGCCAGCAGTAGGGAGGGGGAGACCCAGTACTTC. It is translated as CASSREGETQYF.

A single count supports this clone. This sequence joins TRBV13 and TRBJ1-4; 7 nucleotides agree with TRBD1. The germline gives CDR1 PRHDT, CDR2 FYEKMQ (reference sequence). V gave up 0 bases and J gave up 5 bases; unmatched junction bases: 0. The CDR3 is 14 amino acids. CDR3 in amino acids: CASSLGTGNEKLFF. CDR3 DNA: TGTGCCAGCAGCTTAGGGACAGGGAATGAAAAACTGTTTTTT.

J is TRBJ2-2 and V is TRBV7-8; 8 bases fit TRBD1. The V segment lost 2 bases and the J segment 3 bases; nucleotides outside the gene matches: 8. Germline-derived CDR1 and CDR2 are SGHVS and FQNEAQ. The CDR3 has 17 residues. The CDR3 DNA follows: TGTGCCAGCAGCTTAACGGGCCGACAGGGGCACACCGGGGAGCTGTTTTTT. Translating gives CASSLTGRQGHTGELFF.

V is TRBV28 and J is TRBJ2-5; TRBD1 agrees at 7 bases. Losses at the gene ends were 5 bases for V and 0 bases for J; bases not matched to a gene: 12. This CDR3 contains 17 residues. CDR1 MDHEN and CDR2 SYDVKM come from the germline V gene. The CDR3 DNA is TGTGCCAGCAGTACCCTTAGGGACAGTACTTACCAAGAGACCCAGTACTTC. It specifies CASSTLRDSTYQETQYF.

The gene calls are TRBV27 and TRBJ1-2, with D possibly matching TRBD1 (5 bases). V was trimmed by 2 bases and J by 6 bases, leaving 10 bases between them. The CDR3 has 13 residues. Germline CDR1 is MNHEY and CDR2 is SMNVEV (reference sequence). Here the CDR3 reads CASSLGGVDGYTF. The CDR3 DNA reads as TGTGCCAGCAGTTTAGGAGGGGTGGATGGCTACACCTTC.

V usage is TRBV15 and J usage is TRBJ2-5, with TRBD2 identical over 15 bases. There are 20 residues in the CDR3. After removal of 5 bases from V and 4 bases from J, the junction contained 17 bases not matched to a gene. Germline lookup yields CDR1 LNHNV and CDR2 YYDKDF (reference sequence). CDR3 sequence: CATSGRTSGGGIGVRETQYF. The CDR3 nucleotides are TGTGCCACCAGCGGAAGGACTAGCGGGGGGGGAATAGGTGTTCGAGAGACCCAGTACTTC.

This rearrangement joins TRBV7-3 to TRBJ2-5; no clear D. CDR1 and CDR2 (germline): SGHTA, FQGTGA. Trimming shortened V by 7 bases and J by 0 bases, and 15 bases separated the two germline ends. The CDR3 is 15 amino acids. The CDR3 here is CASTSCWRNQETQYF. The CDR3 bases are TGTGCCAGCACGTCGTGTTGGCGGAACCAAGAGACCCAGTACTTC. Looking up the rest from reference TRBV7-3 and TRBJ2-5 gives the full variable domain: GAGVSQTPSNKVTEKGKYVELRCDPISGHTALYWYRQSLGQGPEFLIYFQGTGAADDSGLPNDRFFAVRPEGSVSTLKIQRTERGDSAVYLCASTSCWRNQETQYFGPGTRLLVL.

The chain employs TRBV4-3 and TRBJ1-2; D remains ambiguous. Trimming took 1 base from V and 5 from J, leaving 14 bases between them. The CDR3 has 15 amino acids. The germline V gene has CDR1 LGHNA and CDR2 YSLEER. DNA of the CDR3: TGCGCCAGCAGCCAAGTAGATAGTAACCTGTATGGCTACACCTTC. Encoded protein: CASSQVDSNLYGYTF.

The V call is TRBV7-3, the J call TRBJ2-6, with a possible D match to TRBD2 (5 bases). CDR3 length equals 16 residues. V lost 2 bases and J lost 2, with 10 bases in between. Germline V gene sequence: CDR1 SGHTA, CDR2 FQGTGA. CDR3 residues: CASSLYGIAGANVLTF. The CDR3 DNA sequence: TGTGCCAGCAGCTTATACGGGATCGCTGGGGCCAACGTCCTGACTTTC.

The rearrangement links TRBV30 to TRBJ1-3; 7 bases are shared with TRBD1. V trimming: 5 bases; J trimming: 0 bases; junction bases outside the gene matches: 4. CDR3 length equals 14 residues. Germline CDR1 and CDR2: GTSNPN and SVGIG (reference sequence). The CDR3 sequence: CAWQQGTSGNTIYF. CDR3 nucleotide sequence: TGTGCCTGGCAACAGGGGACCTCTGGAAACACCATATATTTT. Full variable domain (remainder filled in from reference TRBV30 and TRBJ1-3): SQTIHQWPATLVQPVGSPLSLECTVEGTSNPNLYWYRQAAGRGLQLLFYSVGIGQISSEVPQNLSASRPQDRQFILSSKKLLLSDSGFYLCAWQQGTSGNTIYFGEGSWLTVV.

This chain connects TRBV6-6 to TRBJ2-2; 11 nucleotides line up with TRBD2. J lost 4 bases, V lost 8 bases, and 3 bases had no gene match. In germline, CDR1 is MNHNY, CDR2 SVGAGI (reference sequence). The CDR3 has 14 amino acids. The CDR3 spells CASRTSGPTGELFF. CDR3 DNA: TGTGCCAGCCGGACTAGCGGGCCCACCGGGGAGCTGTTTTTT.

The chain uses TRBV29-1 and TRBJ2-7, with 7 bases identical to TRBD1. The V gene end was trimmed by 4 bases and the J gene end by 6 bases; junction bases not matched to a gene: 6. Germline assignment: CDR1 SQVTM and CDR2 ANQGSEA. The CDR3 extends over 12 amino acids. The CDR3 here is CSVGETGTEQYF. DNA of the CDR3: TGCAGCGTTGGGGAGACAGGGACCGAGCAGTACTTC.

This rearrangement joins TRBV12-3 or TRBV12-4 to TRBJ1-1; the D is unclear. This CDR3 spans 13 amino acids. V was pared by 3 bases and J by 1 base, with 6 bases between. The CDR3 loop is CASSFKQNTEAFF. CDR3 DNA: TGTGCCAGCAGTTTTAAACAGAACACTGAAGCTTTCTTT.

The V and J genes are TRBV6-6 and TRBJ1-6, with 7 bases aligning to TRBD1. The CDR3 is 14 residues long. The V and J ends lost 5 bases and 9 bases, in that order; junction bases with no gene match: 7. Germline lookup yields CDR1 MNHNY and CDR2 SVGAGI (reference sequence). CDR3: CASSLTGSGSPLHF. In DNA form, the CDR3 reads TGTGCCAGCAGTCTGACAGGGAGTGGTTCACCCCTCCACTTT.

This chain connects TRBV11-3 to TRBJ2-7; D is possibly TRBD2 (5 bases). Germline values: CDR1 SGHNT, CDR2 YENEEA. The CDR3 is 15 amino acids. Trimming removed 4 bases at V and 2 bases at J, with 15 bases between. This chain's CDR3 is CASSSGVAPTYEQYF. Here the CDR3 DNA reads TGTGCCAGCAGCTCCGGGGTAGCACCCACCTACGAGCAGTACTTC.

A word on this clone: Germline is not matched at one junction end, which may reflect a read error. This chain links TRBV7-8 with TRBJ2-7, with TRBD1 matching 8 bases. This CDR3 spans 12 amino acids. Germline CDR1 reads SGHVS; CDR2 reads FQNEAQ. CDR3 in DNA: TGTGCCAGCAGCCTGGACAGGGCGCCTCGGGACTTC. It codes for CASSLDRAPRDF.

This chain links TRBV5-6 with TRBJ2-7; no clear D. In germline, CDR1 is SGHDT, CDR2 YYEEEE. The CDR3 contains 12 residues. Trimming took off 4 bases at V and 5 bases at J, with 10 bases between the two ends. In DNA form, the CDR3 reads TGTGCCAGCAGCCCGAGGCTTCACGAGCAGTACTTC. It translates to CASSPRLHEQYF.

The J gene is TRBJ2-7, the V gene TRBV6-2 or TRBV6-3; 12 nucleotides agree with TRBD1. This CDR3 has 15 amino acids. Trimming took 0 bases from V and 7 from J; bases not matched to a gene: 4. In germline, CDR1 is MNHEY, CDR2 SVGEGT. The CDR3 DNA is TGTGCCAGCAGTTACTCGGGACAGGGGGCGAGTGAGCAGTACTTC. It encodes CASSYSGQGASEQYF.

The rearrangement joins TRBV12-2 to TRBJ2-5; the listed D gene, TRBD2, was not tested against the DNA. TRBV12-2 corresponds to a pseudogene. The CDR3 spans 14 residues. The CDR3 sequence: CASRLLDHQETQYF. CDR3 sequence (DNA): TGTGCAAGTCGCTTACTAGACCACCAAGAGACCCAGTACTTC.

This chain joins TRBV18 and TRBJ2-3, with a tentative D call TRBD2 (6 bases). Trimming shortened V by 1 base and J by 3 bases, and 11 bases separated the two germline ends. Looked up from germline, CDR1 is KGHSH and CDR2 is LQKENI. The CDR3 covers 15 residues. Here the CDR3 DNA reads TGTGCCAGCTCACCACGGGCGGGGCAAACAGATACGCAGTATTTT. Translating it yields CASSPRAGQTDTQYF.

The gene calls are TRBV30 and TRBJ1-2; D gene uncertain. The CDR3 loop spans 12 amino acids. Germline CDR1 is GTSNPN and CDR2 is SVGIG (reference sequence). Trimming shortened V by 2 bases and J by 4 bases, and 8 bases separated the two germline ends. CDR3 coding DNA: TGTGCCTGGAGTTTACGGGGCTATGGCTACACCTTC. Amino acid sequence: CAWSLRGYGYTF.

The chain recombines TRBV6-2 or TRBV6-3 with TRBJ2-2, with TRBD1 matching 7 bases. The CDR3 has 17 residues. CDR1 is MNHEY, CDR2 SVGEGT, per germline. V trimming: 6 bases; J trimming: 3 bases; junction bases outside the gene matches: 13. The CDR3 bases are TGTGCCAGCAGCCGAACCGGGACAGAGTACGACACCGGGGAGCTGTTTTTT. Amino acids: CASSRTGTEYDTGELFF.

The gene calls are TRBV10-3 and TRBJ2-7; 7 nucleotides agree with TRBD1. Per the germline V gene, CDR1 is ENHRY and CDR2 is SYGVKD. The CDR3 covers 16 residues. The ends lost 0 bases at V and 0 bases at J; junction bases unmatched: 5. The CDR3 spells CAISESGQAASYEQYF. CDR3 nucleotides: TGTGCCATCAGTGAGTCAGGACAGGCCGCCTCCTACGAGCAGTACTTC.

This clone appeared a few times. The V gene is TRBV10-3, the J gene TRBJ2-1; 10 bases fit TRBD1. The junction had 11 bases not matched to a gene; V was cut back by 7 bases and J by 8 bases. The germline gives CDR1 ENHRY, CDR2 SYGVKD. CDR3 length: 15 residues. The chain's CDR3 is CAIKPTGGAFDEQFF. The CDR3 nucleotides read TGTGCCATCAAGCCGACAGGGGGCGCGTTTGATGAGCAGTTCTTC.

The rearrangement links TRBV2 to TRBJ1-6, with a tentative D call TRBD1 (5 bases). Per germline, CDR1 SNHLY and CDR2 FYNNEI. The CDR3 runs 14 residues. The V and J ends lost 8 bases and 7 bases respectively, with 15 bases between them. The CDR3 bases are TGTGCCAGCGGTAAGACAGAGCCAAATTCACCCCTCCACTTT. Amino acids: CASGKTEPNSPLHF.

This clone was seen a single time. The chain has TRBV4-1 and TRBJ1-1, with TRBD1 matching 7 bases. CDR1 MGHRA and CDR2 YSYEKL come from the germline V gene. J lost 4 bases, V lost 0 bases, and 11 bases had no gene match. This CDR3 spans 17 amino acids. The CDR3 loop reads CASSQDRGGTGVTEAFF. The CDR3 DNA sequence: TGCGCCAGCAGCCAAGATCGGGGGGGAACAGGGGTCACTGAAGCTTTCTTT.

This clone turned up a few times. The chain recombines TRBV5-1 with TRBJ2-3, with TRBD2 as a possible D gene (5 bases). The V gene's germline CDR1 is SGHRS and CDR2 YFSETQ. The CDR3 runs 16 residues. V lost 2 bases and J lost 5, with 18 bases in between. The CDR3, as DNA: TGCGCCAGCAGCTTTCCCGCAGGAGGTGAGGGAGATACGCAGTATTTT. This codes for CASSFPAGGEGDTQYF.